What follows is one TCR beta chain and its context. This sample stems from a study of shared clonotypes between healthy human individuals. Measured with immunoSEQ multiplex PCR; TCRdb has only the in-frame clones, and not every one. The data contain about 1.5 million clones, 95% to 99% of them singletons. The TCR was taken from a man younger than 40 in good health. The specimen sequenced was naive CD4+ T cells sorted from blood. The sample's subset: CD45RA+ positively selected.

The CDR3 spells CASSPHGTNYEQYF. The CDR3 DNA follows: TGTGCCAGCAGCCCCCACGGGACTAACTACGAGCAGTACTTC. V and J are TRBV21-1 and TRBJ2-7; the table's D call TRBD2 went unverified against the DNA. TRBV21-1 is a recognized pseudogene. The length of the CDR3 is 14 residues.